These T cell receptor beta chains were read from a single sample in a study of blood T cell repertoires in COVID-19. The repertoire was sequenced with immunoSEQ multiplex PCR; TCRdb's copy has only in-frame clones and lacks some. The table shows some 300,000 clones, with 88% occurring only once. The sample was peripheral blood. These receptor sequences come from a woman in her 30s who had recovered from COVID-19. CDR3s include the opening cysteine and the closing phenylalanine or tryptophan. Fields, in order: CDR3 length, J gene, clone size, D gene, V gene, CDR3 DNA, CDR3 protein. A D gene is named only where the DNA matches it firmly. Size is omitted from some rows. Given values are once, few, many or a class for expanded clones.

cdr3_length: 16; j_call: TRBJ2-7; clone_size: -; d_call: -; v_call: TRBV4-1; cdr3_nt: TGCGCCAGCAGCCAAGTGCGGAGGACCCCCCCCTACGAGCAGTACTTC; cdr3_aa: CASSQVRRTPPYEQYF
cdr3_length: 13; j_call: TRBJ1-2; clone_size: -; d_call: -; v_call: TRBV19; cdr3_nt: TGTGCCAGTAGTTTCGGACAGAACTATGGCTACACCTTC; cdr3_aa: CASSFGQNYGYTF
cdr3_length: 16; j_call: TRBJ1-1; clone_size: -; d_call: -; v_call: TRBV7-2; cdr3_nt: TGTGCCAGCAGCTTAGGGGCAGGGGCCCCTAGGACTGAAGCTTTCTTT; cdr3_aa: CASSLGAGAPRTEAFF
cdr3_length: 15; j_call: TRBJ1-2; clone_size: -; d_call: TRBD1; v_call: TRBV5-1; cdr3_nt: TGCGCCAGCAGCTTGAGCAGGGACAGGGCGGATGGCTACACCTTC; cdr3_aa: CASSLSRDRADGYTF
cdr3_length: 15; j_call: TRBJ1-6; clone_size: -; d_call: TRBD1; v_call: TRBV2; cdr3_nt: TGTGCCAGCAGTCCTCGTCAGGGGGCAGGTTCACCCCTCCACTTT; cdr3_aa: CASSPRQGAGSPLHF
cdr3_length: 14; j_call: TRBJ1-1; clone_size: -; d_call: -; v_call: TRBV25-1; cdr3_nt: TGTGCCAGCAGTGAATATCAGGAAGGTACTGAAGCTTTCTTT; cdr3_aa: CASSEYQEGTEAFF
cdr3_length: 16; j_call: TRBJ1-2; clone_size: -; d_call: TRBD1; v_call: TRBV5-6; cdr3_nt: TGTGCCAGCAGCTTGGCTGCGGACAGGGGAAACTATGGCTACACCTTC; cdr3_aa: CASSLAADRGNYGYTF
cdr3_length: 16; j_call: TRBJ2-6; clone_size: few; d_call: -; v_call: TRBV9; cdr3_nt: TGTGCCAGCAGCGTAGGACACTTCTCTGGGGCCAACGTCCTGACTTTC; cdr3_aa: CASSVGHFSGANVLTF
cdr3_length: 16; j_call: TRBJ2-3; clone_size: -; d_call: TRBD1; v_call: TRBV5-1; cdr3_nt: TGCGCCAGCAGCTTGGCCAGGGACAGCTCCGCAGATACGCAGTATTTT; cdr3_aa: CASSLARDSSADTQYF
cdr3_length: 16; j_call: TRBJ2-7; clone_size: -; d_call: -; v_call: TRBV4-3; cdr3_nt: TGCGCCAGCAGCCAAGATCCTCGGGCAGGGGCCTGCGAGCAGTACTTC; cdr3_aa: CASSQDPRAGACEQYF
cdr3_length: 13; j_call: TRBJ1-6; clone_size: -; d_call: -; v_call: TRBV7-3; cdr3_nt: TGTGCCAGCAGCCCGTATAATAATTCACCCCTCCACTTT; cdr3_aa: CASSPYNNSPLHF
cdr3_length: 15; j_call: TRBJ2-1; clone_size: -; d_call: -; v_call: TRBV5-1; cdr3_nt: TGCGCCAGCAGCCTCGATCAACTAGGGTACAATGAGCAGTTCTTC; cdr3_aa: CASSLDQLGYNEQFF
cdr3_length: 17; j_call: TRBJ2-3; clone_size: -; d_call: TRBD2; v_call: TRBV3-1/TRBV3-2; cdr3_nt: TGTGCCAGCAGCCAAGACGCCAGCGGGGGGATCACAGATACGCAGTATTTT; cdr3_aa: CASSQDASGGITDTQYF
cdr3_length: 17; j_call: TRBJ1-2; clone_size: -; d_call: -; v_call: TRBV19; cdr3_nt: TGTGCCAGTAGTACCATAGCGAACCTTAAGGCTAACTATGGCTACACCTTC; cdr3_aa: CASSTIANLKANYGYTF
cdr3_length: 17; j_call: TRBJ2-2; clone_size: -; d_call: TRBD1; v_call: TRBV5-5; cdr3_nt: TGTGCCAGCAGCTTGGGTGGGACAGGGTCCTCCGCCGGGGAGCTGTTTTTT; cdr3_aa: CASSLGGTGSSAGELFF
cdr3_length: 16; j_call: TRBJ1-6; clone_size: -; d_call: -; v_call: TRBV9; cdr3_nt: TGTGCCAGCAGCGCTGAGGCGGGGGGGGTTAATTCACCCCTCCACTTT; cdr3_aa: CASSAEAGGVNSPLHF
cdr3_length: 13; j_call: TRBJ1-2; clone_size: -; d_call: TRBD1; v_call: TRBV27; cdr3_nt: TGTGCCAGCAGACTAACAGGGGGCCTTGGCTACACCTTC; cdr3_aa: CASRLTGGLGYTF
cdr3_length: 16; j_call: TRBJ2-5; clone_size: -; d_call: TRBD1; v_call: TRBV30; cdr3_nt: TGTGCCTGGAGTGGGACAGGGGGCCTGTACCAAGAGACCCAGTACTTC; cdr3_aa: CAWSGTGGLYQETQYF
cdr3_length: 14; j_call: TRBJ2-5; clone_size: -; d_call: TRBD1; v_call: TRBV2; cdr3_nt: TGTGCCAGCAGTGACCGAGGGGGCGCAGAGACCCAGTACTTC; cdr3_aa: CASSDRGGAETQYF
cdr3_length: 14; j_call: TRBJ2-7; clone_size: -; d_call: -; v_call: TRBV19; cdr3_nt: TGTGCCAGTAGTATCGGCGGGGCCAACTACGAGCAGTACTTC; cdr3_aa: CASSIGGANYEQYF
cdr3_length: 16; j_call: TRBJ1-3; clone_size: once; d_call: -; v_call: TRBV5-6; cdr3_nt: TGTGCCAGCAGCGCCTACAGGATAGGGTCCGGAAACACCATATATTTT; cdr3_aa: CASSAYRIGSGNTIYF
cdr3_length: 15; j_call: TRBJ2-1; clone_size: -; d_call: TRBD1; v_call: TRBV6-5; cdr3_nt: TGTGCCAGCAGACGGACCGGGACAGCGAACAATGAGCAGTTCTTC; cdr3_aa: CASRRTGTANNEQFF
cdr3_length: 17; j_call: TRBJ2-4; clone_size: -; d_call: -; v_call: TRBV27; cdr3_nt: TGTGCCAGCAGTCTTAGGGGGGGGTTGGTCGACAAAAACATTCAGTACTTC; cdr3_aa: CASSLRGGLVDKNIQYF
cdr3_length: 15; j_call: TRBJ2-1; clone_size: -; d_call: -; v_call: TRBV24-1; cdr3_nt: TGTGCCACCAGTGCCGACTTGAGCTCCTACAATGAGCAGTTCTTC; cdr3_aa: CATSADLSSYNEQFF
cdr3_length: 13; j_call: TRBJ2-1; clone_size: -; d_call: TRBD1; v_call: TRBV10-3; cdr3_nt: TGTGCCAACCGGGACAGCCCCTACAATGAGCAGTTCTTC; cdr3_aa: CANRDSPYNEQFF
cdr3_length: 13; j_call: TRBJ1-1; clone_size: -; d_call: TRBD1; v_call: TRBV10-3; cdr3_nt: TGTGCCACACTACGACAGGGCCCGGCTGAAGCTTTCTTT; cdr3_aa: CATLRQGPAEAFF
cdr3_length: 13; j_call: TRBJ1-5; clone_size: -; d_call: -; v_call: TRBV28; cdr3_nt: TGTGCCAGCAGTTTTCCCGGGTTCCAGCCCCAGCATTTT; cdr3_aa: CASSFPGFQPQHF
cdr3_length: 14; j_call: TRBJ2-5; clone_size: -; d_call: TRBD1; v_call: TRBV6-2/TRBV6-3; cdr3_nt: TGTGCCAGCAGTTCCCATAGGGGGCGGGAGACCCAGTACTTC; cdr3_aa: CASSSHRGRETQYF
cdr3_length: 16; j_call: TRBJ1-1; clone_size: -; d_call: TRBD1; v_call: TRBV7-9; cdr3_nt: TGTGCCAGCAGCCCAATTAATAGTATAGGGACAGGGGAAGCTTTCTTT; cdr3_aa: CASSPINSIGTGEAFF
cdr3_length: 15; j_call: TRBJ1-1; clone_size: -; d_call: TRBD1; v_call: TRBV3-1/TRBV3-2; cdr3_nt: TGTGCCAGCAGCCAAGGACAGGGTGCGGACACTGAAGCTTTCTTT; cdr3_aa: CASSQGQGADTEAFF
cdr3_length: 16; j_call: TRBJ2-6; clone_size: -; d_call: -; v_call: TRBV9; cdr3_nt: TGTGCCAGCAGCGTAGATAGGGGATCCGGGGCCAACGTCCTGACTTTC; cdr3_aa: CASSVDRGSGANVLTF
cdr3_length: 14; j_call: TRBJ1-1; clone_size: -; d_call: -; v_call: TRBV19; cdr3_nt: TGTGCCAGTAGATGGGGGACAACAAACACTGAAGCTTTCTTT; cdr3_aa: CASRWGTTNTEAFF
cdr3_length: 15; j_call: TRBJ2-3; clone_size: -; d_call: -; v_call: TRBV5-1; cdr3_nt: TGCGCCAGCAGCTTGGGAGCCAGGCGCGAAGATACGCAGTATTTT; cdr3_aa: CASSLGARREDTQYF
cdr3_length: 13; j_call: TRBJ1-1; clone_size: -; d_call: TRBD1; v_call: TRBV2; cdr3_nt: TGTGCCAGCAGGACAGGGGGAAAAACTGAAGCTTTCTTT; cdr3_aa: CASRTGGKTEAFF
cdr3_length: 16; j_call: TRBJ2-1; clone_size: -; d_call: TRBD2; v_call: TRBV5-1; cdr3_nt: TGCGCCAGCAGCCCGACCGGGACTAGCGGGGTAAATGAGCAGTTCTTC; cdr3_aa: CASSPTGTSGVNEQFF
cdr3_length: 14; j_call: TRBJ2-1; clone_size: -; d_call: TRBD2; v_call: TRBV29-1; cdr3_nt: TGCAGCGTTGTTCGCGGGGGAACCTACAATGAGCAGTTCTTC; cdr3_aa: CSVVRGGTYNEQFF
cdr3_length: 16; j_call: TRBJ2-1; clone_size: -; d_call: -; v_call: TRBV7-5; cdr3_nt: TGTGCCAGAAGCCGGCGAGGGCGGGGGCGAATGGATGAGCAGTTCTTC; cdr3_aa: CARSRRGRGRMDEQFF
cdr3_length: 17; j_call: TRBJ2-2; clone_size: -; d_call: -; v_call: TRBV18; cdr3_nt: TGTGCCAGCTCACCATTATTCGGGGAACGTGACACCGGGGAGCTGTTTTTT; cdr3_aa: CASSPLFGERDTGELFF
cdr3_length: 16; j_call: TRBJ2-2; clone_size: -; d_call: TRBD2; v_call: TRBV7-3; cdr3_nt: TGTGCCAGCAGCTTTAGCGGGGGCCTGAACACCGGGGAGCTGTTTTTT; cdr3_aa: CASSFSGGLNTGELFF
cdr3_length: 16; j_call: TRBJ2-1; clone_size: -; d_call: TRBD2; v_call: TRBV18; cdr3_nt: TGTGCCAGCTCACCAGCACTAGCGGGGGATGGGAATGAGCAGTTCTTC; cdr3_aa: CASSPALAGDGNEQFF
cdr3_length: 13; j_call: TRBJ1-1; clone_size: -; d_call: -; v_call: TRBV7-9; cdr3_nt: TGTGCCAGCAGCGGCAGGGAATGGACTGAAGCTTTCTTT; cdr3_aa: CASSGREWTEAFF
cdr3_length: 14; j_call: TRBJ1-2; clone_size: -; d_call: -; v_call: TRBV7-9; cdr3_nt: TGTGCCAGCAGCTTAGGACAGGAGGCCTTGGGCTACACCTTC; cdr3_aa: CASSLGQEALGYTF
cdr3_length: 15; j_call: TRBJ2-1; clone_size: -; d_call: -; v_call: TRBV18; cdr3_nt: TGTGCCAGCTCCCTATCAGGGGACCCTTACAATGAGCAGTTCTTC; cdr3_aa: CASSLSGDPYNEQFF